A single sample is the source of the 27 T cell receptor beta chains below, sequenced in a study of Graves' ophthalmopathy and Graves' hyperthyroidism. Using RNA transcripts, the TCR beta CDR3 regions were amplified. First-round RT-PCR relied on HTBI primers, and a second-round multiplex PCR came next. TCRdb re-analysed the multiplex PCR reads in MiXCR, keeping a single row per CDR3 protein. Of some 200,000 distinct CDR3 sequences listed, under 30% are singletons. Material: peripheral blood. These receptors were taken from a man aged 45-60 years with Graves' ophthalmopathy.

This clonotype appeared many times. The V call is TRBV5-1, the J call TRBJ1-1, with 8 bases matching TRBD1. The V and J ends lost 7 bases and 1 base, in that order; junction bases with no gene match: 12. The CDR3 has 16 amino acids. Germline V CDR1 and CDR2: SGHRS, YFSETQ. The CDR3 region has the DNA TGCGCCAGCGATCCAGGACAGGGAGGGGCGAACACTGAAGCTTTCTTT. Residues: CASDPGQGGANTEAFF.

This clonotype was recorded many times. This chain connects TRBV6-1 to TRBJ1-5; weak D call: TRBD1 (5 bases). V was pared by 4 bases and J by 1 base, with 14 bases between. The CDR3 consists of 16 residues. The germline CDR1 and CDR2 sequences are MNHNS and SASEGT. This CDR3 reads CASSGVGGDSNQPQHF. CDR3 bases: TGTGCCAGCAGTGGGGTCGGGGGAGACAGCAATCAGCCCCAGCATTTT.

This chain uses TRBV6-2 or TRBV6-3 with TRBJ2-7, with 8 bases fitting TRBD1. J was trimmed by 3 bases and V by 10 bases; bases with no gene match: 5. CDR1 and CDR2 from the germline V gene are MNHEY and SVGEGT. This CDR3 has 12 amino acids. The CDR3 nucleotides are TGTGCCACCCGGGACAGGCTCTACGAGCAGTACTTC. Translating it yields CATRDRLYEQYF.

This clonotype was counted once. The CDR3 loop reads CASREQGAQHF. The CDR3 DNA follows: TGTGCCAGCAGAGAACAGGGGGCCCAGCATTTT. This chain joins TRBV6-1 and TRBJ1-5; TRBD1 agrees at 8 bases. The germline CDR1 and CDR2 sequences are MNHNS and SASEGT. The V segment lost 6 bases and the J segment 11 bases; nucleotides outside the gene matches: 3. The CDR3 runs 11 residues.

This clonotype was found once. CDR3: CASSLQSGRPRFDTEAFF. DNA of the CDR3: TGTGCCAGCAGTCTACAGTCAGGTAGGCCGCGGTTCGACACTGAAGCTTTCTTT. The chain recombines TRBV28 with TRBJ1-1; no definite D call. Trimming left V 5 bases short and J 3 bases short, with 25 bases between. The length of the CDR3 is 18 residues. Germline CDR1 and CDR2: MDHEN and SYDVKM.

The chain carries TRBV20-1 and TRBJ1-1, with D tentatively TRBD1 (5 bases). With 1 base removed from V and 1 base from J, the gap between germline ends came to 10 bases. Germline-derived CDR1 and CDR2 are DFQATT and SNEGSKA (reference sequence). The CDR3 covers 14 residues. CDR3 protein: CSARVGAANTEAFF. CDR3 in DNA: TGCAGTGCTAGAGTTGGGGCGGCGAACACTGAAGCTTTCTTT.

The chain has TRBV15 and TRBJ2-7; D is perhaps TRBD2 (6 bases). This CDR3 is built from 16 residues. The germline V gene has CDR1 LNHNV and CDR2 YYDKDF (reference sequence). V lost 1 base and J 2 bases, leaving 15 bases between the germline ends. In DNA form, the CDR3 reads TGTGCCACCAGCAGAGTGGCTAGCGCCTCCACCTACGAGCAGTACTTC. It is translated as CATSRVASASTYEQYF.

This clonotype was observed many times. The V and J genes are TRBV20-1 and TRBJ1-2, with a tentative D call TRBD1 (6 bases). CDR1 DFQATT and CDR2 SNEGSKA come from the germline V gene (reference sequence). V was cut by 0 bases and J by 7 bases, with 15 bases left in between. This CDR3 is 14 amino acids long. The CDR3 loop is CSARDHAGASGYTF. CDR3 bases: TGCAGTGCTAGAGATCATGCGGGGGCGTCTGGCTACACCTTC.

This clonotype occurred many times. V usage is TRBV27 and J usage is TRBJ2-2; no reliable D call. Germline loops: CDR1 MNHEY, CDR2 SMNVEV (reference sequence). The CDR3 consists of 15 residues. V lost 3 bases and J 7 bases, leaving 15 bases between the germline ends. CDR3 sequence (DNA): TGTGCCAGCAGTTTCTCGGACGGGCCTGGCGGGGAGCTGTTTTTT. Protein product: CASSFSDGPGGELFF.

This clonotype came up once. The chain joins TRBV6-5 to TRBJ1-5; D ambiguous. The V and J ends lost 0 bases and 0 bases respectively, with 6 bases between them. Looked up from germline, CDR1 is MNHEY and CDR2 is SVGAGI. The CDR3 loop spans 15 amino acids. CDR3 nucleotide sequence: TGTGCCAGCAGTTACTCGACGGTTAGCAATCAGCCCCAGCATTTT. It yields the protein CASSYSTVSNQPQHF.

This rearrangement joins TRBV2 to TRBJ2-2; no clear D gene. The germline V gene encodes CDR1 SNHLY and CDR2 FYNNEI. CDR3 length equals 14 residues. V lost 0 bases and J lost 6, with 8 bases in between. The CDR3, as DNA: TGTGCCAGCAGTGAAGCGGAGTGGTCCGGGGAGCTGTTTTTT. Translating it yields CASSEAEWSGELFF.

Ten or more counts support this clonotype. CDR3: CASSLRGTNYEQYF. The DNA for the CDR3 is TGTGCCAGCAGTTTACGTGGGACAAACTACGAGCAGTACTTC. The V and J genes are TRBV28 and TRBJ2-7; D might be TRBD1 (6 bases). CDR1 is MDHEN and CDR2 is SYDVKM in the germline V gene. The CDR3 totals 14 residues. With 2 bases removed from V and 3 bases from J, the gap between germline ends came to 11 bases.

V usage is TRBV28 and J usage is TRBJ2-7, with 7 bases that match TRBD2. V shed 1 base and J 1 base; nucleotides not matched to a gene: 7. The CDR3 runs 16 residues. Looked up from germline, CDR1 is MDHEN and CDR2 is SYDVKM. The CDR3 loop is CASSLLGWRGSYEQYF. The CDR3 DNA reads TGTGCCAGCAGTTTATTGGGATGGCGGGGGTCCTACGAGCAGTACTTC.

This chain uses TRBV28 with TRBJ1-6, with a weak D call TRBD1 (6 bases). This CDR3 is built from 15 residues. Germline loops: CDR1 MDHEN, CDR2 SYDVKM. V lost 6 bases, J lost 7 bases, and 16 bases lay in between. The CDR3 sequence: CASSELWGPNSPLHF. CDR3 DNA sequence: TGTGCCAGCAGCGAGTTGTGGGGGCCGAATTCACCCCTCCACTTT.

This clonotype was seen repeatedly, ten times or more. The chain combines TRBV6-5 with TRBJ2-7; no clear D. Germline V gene data show CDR1 as MNHEY and CDR2 as SVGAGI. The CDR3 runs to 15 residues. V lost 2 bases, J lost 3 bases, and 14 bases lay in between. CDR3 protein: CASSYDLPVGYEQYF. DNA for the CDR3: TGTGCCAGCAGTTACGATTTGCCGGTGGGCTACGAGCAGTACTTC.

This clonotype showed up many times. The V gene is TRBV12-3 or TRBV12-4, the J gene TRBJ2-2; tentative D call: TRBD2 (6 bases). Trimming left V 3 bases short and J 1 base short, with 9 bases between. This CDR3 region has 15 residues. In DNA, the CDR3 is TGTGCCAGCAGTTTTGGGGGGATGAACACCGGGGAGCTGTTTTTT. Translating it yields CASSFGGMNTGELFF.

This clonotype was observed at least ten times. The chain carries TRBV11-2 and TRBJ2-5; 10 bases align to TRBD2. With V trimmed by 0 bases and J by 3 bases, 7 bases remained unmatched. The germline V gene has CDR1 SGHAT and CDR2 FQNNGV. CDR3 size: 17 residues. The CDR3 DNA reads as TGTGCCAGCAGCTTAGAGTCTTGGCTAGCGGGAGAAGAGACCCAGTACTTC. It codes for CASSLESWLAGEETQYF.

This clonotype has ten or more counts. V is TRBV12-3 or TRBV12-4 and J is TRBJ2-2; tentative D call: TRBD1 (5 bases). V was cut by 8 bases and J by 5 bases, with 15 bases left in between. CDR3 length: 14 residues. The CDR3, as DNA: TGTGCCAGCCTAGGGGCAGGTCGAACCGGGGAGCTGTTTTTT. Translation gives CASLGAGRTGELFF.

There are many counts of this clonotype. A much larger clone lies one base from this, so it may be a read error. As the CDR3 is not closed by the conserved phenylalanine or tryptophan, this likely results from a read error. The chain uses TRBV6-5 and TRBJ1-1; TRBD1 agrees at 10 bases. CDR3 length: 15 amino acids. With V trimmed by 0 bases and J by 5 bases, 3 bases remained unmatched. The germline V gene has CDR1 MNHEY and CDR2 SVGAGI. DNA for the CDR3: TGTGCCAGCAGTTACTCGACAGGGGGCCTAACTGAAGCTTTCTCT. Protein: CASSYSTGGLTEAFS.

The chain combines TRBV11-2 with TRBJ2-7, with D maybe TRBD1 (6 bases). Trimming left V 1 base short and J 4 bases short, with 20 bases between. This CDR3 contains 17 residues. Germline lookup yields CDR1 SGHAT and CDR2 FQNNGV. Written as DNA, the CDR3 is TGTGCCAGCAGCTTAGTGTACACGGCCATAGGGGGTTACGAGCAGTACTTC. This codes for CASSLVYTAIGGYEQYF.

The chain joins TRBV12-3 or TRBV12-4 to TRBJ2-5; 7 bases agree with TRBD1. V lost 7 bases and J lost 5; bases outside the gene matches: 10. The CDR3 sequence is 14 residues long. In nucleotides, the CDR3 is TGTGCCAGCACCCCCGGTCAGGGGGACGAGACCCAGTACTTC. It yields the protein CASTPGQGDETQYF.

This clonotype appeared many times. The chain uses TRBV7-2 and TRBJ1-1; D might be TRBD1 (5 bases). V was cut by 5 bases and J by 4 bases, with 20 bases left in between. Germline V gene data show CDR1 as SGHTA and CDR2 as FQGNSA. The CDR3 length is 16 residues. Written as DNA, the CDR3 is TGTGCCAGCAGCCCGATAGGGCAGGGAGGGAGCACTGAAGCTTTCTTT. It is translated as CASSPIGQGGSTEAFF. The complete variable domain, with remaining parts taken from reference TRBV7-2 and TRBJ1-1, reads GAGVSQSPSNKVTEKGKDVELRCDPISGHTALYWYRQSLGQGLEFLIYFQGNSAPDKSGLPSDRFSAERTGGSVSTLTIQRTQQEDSAVYLCASSPIGQGGSTEAFFGQGTRLTVV.

The sample holds one count of this clonotype. CDR3 residues: CASKPQGQETQYF. CDR3 sequence (DNA): TGTGCCAGCAAGCCCCAAGGACAAGAGACCCAGTACTTC. The V gene is TRBV6-2 or TRBV6-3, the J gene TRBJ2-5, with D uncertain. The ends were cut back, 7 bases at V and 2 bases at J, with 11 bases in the middle. Germline-derived CDR1 and CDR2 are MNHEY and SVGEGT. The CDR3 has 13 amino acids.

This clonotype showed up many times. This chain joins TRBV11-2 and TRBJ2-5; 8 nucleotides agree with TRBD1. V shed 10 bases, J shed 2 bases, and the junction held 9 bases outside the gene matches. Germline CDR1 SGHAT, CDR2 FQNNGV. The CDR3 spans 14 residues. CDR3 sequence reads: CATNPTGEQETQYF. DNA of the CDR3: TGTGCCACCAACCCGACAGGGGAACAAGAGACCCAGTACTTC.

This clonotype was seen repeatedly, ten times or more. The chain links TRBV7-9 to TRBJ1-1; D remains ambiguous. V lost 1 base to trimming and J lost 0 bases, with 6 bases between them. The CDR3 extends over 14 amino acids. Germline loops: CDR1 SEHNR, CDR2 FQNEAQ (reference sequence). The CDR3 DNA is TGTGCCAGCAGCTTAGACCACATGAACACTGAAGCTTTCTTT. Its protein product is CASSLDHMNTEAFF.

This clonotype was counted ten times or more. J is TRBJ2-4 and V is TRBV28; D perhaps matches TRBD1 (6 bases). The CDR3 contains 14 residues. CDR1 is MDHEN and CDR2 is SYDVKM in the germline V gene. Trimming left V 7 bases short and J 8 bases short, with 18 bases between. The CDR3, as DNA: TGTGCCAGCACCGACCCACAGGGACGGGACATTCAGTACTTC. Residues: CASTDPQGRDIQYF. Complete variable domain (other parts from reference TRBV28 and TRBJ2-4): DVKVTQSSRYLVKRTGEKVFLECVQDMDHENMFWYRQDPGLGLRLIYFSYDVKMKEKGDIPEGYSVSREKKERFSLILESASTNQTSMYLCASTDPQGRDIQYFGAGTRLSVL.

This clonotype was detected ten times or more. As DNA, the CDR3 is TGTGCCAGCAGTTTGAGGCGGTCCTACGAGCAGTACTTC. It codes for CASSLRRSYEQYF. This sequence joins TRBV12-3 or TRBV12-4 and TRBJ2-7; no firm D call. V lost 3 bases and J lost 1, with 7 bases in between. This CDR3 is built from 13 residues.